The sequence of this T cell receptor beta chain was determined in a study of blood T cell repertoires in COVID-19. Trimming removed 1 base at V and 2 bases at J, with 18 bases between. CDR3 length equals 18 residues. The V gene's germline CDR1 is KGHDR and CDR2 SFDVKD. This clone was counted ten times or more. In the original processing: Reference gene primer amplification gave estimated nucleated cell counts. The repertoire was sequenced with immunoSEQ multiplex PCR; TCRdb's copy has only in-frame clones and lacks some. V and J calls and clone size come straight from that table; D and trimming were deduced from the DNA. Here the sample spans some 260,000 clones, approximately 90% being singletons.

The TCR comes from a woman aged 40 to 50 who had recovered from COVID-19. The J gene is TRBJ2-3, the V gene TRBV24-1; D may be TRBD1 (6 bases). Sequenced input: peripheral blood. The CDR3 region is CATSDFSRGRGDTDTQYF. The CDR3, as DNA: TGTGCCACCAGTGATTTCTCCAGGGGAAGAGGGGACACAGATACGCAGTATTTT.